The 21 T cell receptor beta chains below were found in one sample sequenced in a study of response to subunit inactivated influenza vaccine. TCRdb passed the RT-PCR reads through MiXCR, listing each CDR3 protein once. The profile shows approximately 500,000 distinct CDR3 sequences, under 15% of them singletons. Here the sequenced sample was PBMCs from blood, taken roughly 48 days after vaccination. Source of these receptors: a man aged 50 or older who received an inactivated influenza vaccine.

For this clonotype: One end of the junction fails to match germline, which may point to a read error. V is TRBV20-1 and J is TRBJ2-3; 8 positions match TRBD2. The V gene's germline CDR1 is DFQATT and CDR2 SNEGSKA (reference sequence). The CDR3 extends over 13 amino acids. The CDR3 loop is CSARAGASDTQYF. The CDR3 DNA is TGCAGTGCCAGAGCGGGAGCGTCAGATACGCAGTATTTT.

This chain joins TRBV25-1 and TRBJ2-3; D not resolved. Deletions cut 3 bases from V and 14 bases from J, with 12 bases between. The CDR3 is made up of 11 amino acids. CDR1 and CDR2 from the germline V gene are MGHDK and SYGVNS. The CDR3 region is CASSDPAGLYF. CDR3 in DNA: TGTGCCAGCAGTGATCCGGCCGGTCTGTATTTT.

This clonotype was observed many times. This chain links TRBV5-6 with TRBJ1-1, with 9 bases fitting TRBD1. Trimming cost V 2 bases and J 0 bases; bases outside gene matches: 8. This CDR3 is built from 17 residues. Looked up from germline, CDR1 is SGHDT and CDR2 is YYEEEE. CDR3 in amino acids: CASSFSGTGNVNTEAFF. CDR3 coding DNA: TGTGCCAGCAGCTTCTCGGGGACAGGGAACGTGAACACTGAAGCTTTCTTT.

CDR3 sequence: CASSPMEVETQYF. CDR3 nucleotides: TGTGCCAGCAGCCCCATGGAGGTGGAGACCCAGTACTTC. The chain is built from TRBV7-2 and TRBJ2-5, with D perhaps TRBD2 (5 bases). V lost 5 bases, J lost 5 bases, and 12 bases lay in between. The CDR3 runs to 13 residues. The germline CDR1 and CDR2 sequences are SGHTA and FQGNSA.

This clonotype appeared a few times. CDR3 nucleotide sequence: TGTGCCAGCAGCGTCGACAGGGTTGCTTCACCCCTCCACTTT. Translated, it gives CASSVDRVASPLHF. The chain uses TRBV7-2 and TRBJ1-6, with 7 bases that match TRBD1. CDR1 SGHTA and CDR2 FQGNSA come from the germline V gene. CDR3 length: 14 amino acids. V lost 5 bases and J lost 9; bases outside the gene matches: 7.

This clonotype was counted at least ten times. The CDR3, as DNA: TGCAGTGCTTTTGACAGGGGGCAAATCGTAATGAACACTGAAGCTTTCTTT. Translated, it gives CSAFDRGQIVMNTEAFF. The V call is TRBV20-1, the J call TRBJ1-1, with 10 bases that match TRBD1. Germline assignment: CDR1 DFQATT and CDR2 SNEGSKA (reference sequence). The CDR3 sequence is 17 residues long. The J segment lost 0 bases and the V segment lost 5 bases, leaving 12 bases of the junction unmatched.

CDR3 sequence reads: CSVEEPGLGRFF. The DNA for the CDR3 is TGCAGCGTTGAAGAACCCGGCCTCGGGCGGTTCTTC. The J gene is TRBJ2-1, the V gene TRBV29-1; D is uncertain. The CDR3 consists of 12 residues. Between the trimmed V and J ends, which lost 0 bases and 15 bases, there was a span of 15 bases. Germline V gene sequence: CDR1 SQVTM, CDR2 ANQGSEA.

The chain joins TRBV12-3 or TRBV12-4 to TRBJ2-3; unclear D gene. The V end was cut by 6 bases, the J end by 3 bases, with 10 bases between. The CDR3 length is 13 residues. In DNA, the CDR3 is TGTGCCAGCAGGAGAAACCCAACAGATACGCAGTATTTT. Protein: CASRRNPTDTQYF.

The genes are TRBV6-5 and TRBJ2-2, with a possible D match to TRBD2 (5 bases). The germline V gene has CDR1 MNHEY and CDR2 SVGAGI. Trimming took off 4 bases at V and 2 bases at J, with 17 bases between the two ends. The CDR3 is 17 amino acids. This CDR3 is CASSSRFGLLNTGELFF. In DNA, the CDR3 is TGTGCCAGCAGTTCCCGATTCGGACTCCTTAACACCGGGGAGCTGTTTTTT.

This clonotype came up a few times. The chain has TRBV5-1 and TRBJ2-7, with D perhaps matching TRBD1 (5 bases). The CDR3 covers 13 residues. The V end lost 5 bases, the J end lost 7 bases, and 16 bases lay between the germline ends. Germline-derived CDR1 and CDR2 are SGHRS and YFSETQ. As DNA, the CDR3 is TGCGCCAGCAGGGACAACTCGATGGGGGAGCAGTACTTC. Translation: CASRDNSMGEQYF.

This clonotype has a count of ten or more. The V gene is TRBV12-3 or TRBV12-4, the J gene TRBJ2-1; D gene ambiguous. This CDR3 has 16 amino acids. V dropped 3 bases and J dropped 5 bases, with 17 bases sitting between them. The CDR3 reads CASSFLIGGTDNEQFF. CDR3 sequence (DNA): TGTGCCAGCAGTTTTCTTATTGGTGGCACCGACAATGAGCAGTTCTTC.

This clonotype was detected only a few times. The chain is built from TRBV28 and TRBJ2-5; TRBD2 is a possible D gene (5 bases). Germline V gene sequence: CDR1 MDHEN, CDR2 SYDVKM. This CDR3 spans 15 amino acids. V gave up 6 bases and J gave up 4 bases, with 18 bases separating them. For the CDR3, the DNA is TGTGCCAGCAGCTACATAGCTAGCTTACTAGAGACCCAGTACTTC. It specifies CASSYIASLLETQYF.

CDR3 sequence (DNA): TGTGCCAGCAGCCAAGGAACCCTGAGTTTTGAGACCCAGTACTTC. Encoded protein: CASSQGTLSFETQYF. The V call is TRBV3-1, the J call TRBJ2-5; D is unresolved. CDR3 length: 15 residues. The germline V and J ends were trimmed by 1 base and 5 bases, with 14 bases remaining between them. Germline CDR1 reads LGHDT; CDR2 reads YNNKEL (reference sequence).

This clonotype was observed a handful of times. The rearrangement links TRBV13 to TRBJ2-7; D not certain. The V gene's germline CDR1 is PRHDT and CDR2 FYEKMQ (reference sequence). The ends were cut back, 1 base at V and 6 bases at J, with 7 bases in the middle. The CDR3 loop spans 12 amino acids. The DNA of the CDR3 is TGTGCCAGCAGCTTAGACACACCCGAGCAGTACTTC. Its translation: CASSLDTPEQYF.

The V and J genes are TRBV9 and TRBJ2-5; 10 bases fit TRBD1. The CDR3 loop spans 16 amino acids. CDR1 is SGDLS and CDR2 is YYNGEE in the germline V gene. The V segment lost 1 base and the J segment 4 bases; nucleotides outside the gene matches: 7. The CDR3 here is CASSVQTGTGVETQYF. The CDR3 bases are TGTGCCAGCAGCGTACAGACCGGGACAGGGGTAGAGACCCAGTACTTC. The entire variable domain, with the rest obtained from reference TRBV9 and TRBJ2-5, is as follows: DSGVTQTPKHLITATGQRVTLRCSPRSGDLSVYWYQQSLDQGLQFLIQYYNGEERAKGNILERFSAQQFPDLHSELNLSSLELGDSALYFCASSVQTGTGVETQYFGPGTRLLVL.

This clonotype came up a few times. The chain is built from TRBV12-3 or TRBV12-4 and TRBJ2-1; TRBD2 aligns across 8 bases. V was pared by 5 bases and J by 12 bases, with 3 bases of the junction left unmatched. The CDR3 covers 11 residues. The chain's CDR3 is CASSQSGGQFF. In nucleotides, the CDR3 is TGTGCCAGCAGTCAGAGCGGGGGGCAGTTCTTC.

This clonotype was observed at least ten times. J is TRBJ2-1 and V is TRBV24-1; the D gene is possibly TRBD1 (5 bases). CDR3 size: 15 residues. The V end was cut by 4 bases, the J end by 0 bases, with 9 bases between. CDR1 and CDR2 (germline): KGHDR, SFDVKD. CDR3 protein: CATSEQGFSYNEQFF. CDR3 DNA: TGTGCCACCAGTGAGCAGGGATTCTCCTACAATGAGCAGTTCTTC.

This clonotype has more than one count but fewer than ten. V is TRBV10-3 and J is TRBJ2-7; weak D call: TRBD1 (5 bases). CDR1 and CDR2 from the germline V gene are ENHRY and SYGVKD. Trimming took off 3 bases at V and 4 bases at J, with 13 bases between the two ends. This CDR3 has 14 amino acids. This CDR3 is CAISDPAGSYEQYF. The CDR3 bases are TGTGCCATCAGTGACCCCGCAGGGTCTTACGAGCAGTACTTC.

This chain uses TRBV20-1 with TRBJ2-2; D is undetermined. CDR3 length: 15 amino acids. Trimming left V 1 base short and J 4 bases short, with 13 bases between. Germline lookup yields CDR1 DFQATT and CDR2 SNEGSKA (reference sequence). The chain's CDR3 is CSARGQIPLTGELFF. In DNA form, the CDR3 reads TGCAGTGCTAGAGGTCAGATACCCCTCACCGGGGAGCTGTTTTTT.

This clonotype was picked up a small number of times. CDR3 DNA: TGTGCCATCAGTGGAGGAGGACTAGCGGGAGCCTACGAGCAGTACTTC. It encodes CAISGGGLAGAYEQYF. The gene calls are TRBV10-3 and TRBJ2-7; 13 bases fit TRBD2. J gave up 2 bases and V 4 bases, and 5 bases lay outside the gene matches. From germline, CDR1 is ENHRY and CDR2 SYGVKD. The CDR3 has 16 residues.

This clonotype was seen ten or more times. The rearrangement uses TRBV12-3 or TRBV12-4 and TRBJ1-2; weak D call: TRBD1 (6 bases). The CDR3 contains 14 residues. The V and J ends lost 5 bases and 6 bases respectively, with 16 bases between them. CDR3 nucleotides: TGTGCCAGCAGTCGCCGGGGGGGCGACCATGGCTACACCTTC. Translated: CASSRRGGDHGYTF.